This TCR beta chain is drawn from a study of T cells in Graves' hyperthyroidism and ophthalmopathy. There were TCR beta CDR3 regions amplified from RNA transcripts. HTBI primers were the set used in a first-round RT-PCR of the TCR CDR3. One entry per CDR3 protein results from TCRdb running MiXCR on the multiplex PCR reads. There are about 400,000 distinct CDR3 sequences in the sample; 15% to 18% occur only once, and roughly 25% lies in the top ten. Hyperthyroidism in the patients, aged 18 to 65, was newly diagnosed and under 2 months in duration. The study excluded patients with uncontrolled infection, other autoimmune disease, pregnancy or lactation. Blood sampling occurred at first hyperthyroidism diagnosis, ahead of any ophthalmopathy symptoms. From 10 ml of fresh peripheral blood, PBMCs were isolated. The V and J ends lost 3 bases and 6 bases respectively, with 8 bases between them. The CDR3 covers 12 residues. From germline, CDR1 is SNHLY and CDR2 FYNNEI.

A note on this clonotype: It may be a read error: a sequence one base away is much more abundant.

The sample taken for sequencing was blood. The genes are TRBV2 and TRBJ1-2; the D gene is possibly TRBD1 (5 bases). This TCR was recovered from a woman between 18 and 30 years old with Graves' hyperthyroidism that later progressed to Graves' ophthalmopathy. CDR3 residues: CASSDLTDGYTF. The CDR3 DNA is TGTGCCAGCAGTGATCTGACAGATGGCTACACCTTC.